These 28 T cell receptor beta chains were all obtained from the same sample, sequenced in a study of blood T cell repertoires in COVID-19. Data came from immunoSEQ multiplex PCR; TCRdb stores just in-frame clones and leaves some out. The table includes about 220,000 clones, 65% to 85% detected once. What was sequenced was PBMCs or T cells enriched from blood (not recorded which). These receptors were taken from a woman aged 40 to 50 who had recovered from COVID-19.

CDR3 sequence reads: CASSPRQNGLSYEQYV. The CDR3 coding sequence is TGTGCCAGCAGTCCCAGACAGAACGGCCTCTCCTACGAGCAGTACGTC. The rearrangement links TRBV27 to TRBJ2-7; D possibly corresponds to TRBD1 (5 bases). Looked up from germline, CDR1 is MNHEY and CDR2 is SMNVEV (reference sequence). There are 16 residues in the CDR3. Trimming removed 5 bases at V and 0 bases at J, with 17 bases between.

V is TRBV9 and J is TRBJ2-2; D remains ambiguous. In germline, CDR1 is SGDLS, CDR2 YYNGEE. The CDR3 is 15 residues long. The V end lost 1 base, the J end lost 2 bases, and 9 bases lay between the germline ends. The CDR3 loop is CASSVSRFNTGELFF. As DNA, the CDR3 is TGTGCCAGCAGCGTATCCAGGTTTAACACCGGGGAGCTGTTTTTT.

The chain couples TRBV7-9 to TRBJ1-1; D not resolved. The V end was cut by 3 bases, the J end by 5 bases, with 13 bases between. CDR1 is SEHNR and CDR2 is FQNEAQ in the germline V gene (reference sequence). This CDR3 region has 14 residues. Here the CDR3 reads CASSFYGVGTEAFF. In DNA form, the CDR3 reads TGTGCCAGCAGCTTCTATGGTGTCGGGACTGAAGCTTTCTTT. The full variable domain, in which reference TRBV7-9 and TRBJ1-1 provide the parts outside the CDR3, is DTGVSQNPRHKITKRGQNVTFRCDPISEHNRLYWYRQTLGQGPEFLTYFQNEAQLEKSRLLSDRFSAERPKGSFSTLEIQRTEQGDSAMYLCASSFYGVGTEAFFGQGTRLTVV.

This chain joins TRBV30 and TRBJ1-6; tentative D call: TRBD1 (6 bases). The CDR3 runs 12 residues. V was pared by 2 bases and J by 10 bases, with 9 bases between. Germline CDR1 and CDR2: GTSNPN and SVGIG (reference sequence). The CDR3 coding sequence is TGTGCCTGGAGTTACAGGGCATCACCCCTCCACTTT. It yields the protein CAWSYRASPLHF.

The chain is built from TRBV7-9 and TRBJ2-1; 12 positions match TRBD1. After removal of 5 bases from V and 9 bases from J, the junction contained 11 bases not matched to a gene. Germline-derived CDR1 and CDR2 are SEHNR and FQNEAQ (reference sequence). This CDR3 contains 16 residues. Here the CDR3 reads CASSGNRDRGQSEQFF. The CDR3 DNA reads TGTGCCAGCAGCGGGAACCGGGACAGGGGGCAAAGTGAGCAGTTCTTC.

The chain employs TRBV7-2 and TRBJ2-1, with D possibly matching TRBD1 (5 bases). The germline gives CDR1 SGHTA, CDR2 FQGNSA. V dropped 5 bases and J dropped 15 bases, with 14 bases sitting between them. This CDR3 is 11 amino acids long. The CDR3 DNA follows: TGTGCCAGCAGCCTGGCAGGGTTTCGGTTCTTC. Its translation is CASSLAGFRFF.

The V gene is TRBV15, the J gene TRBJ2-7; D is possibly TRBD2 (5 bases). CDR1 LNHNV and CDR2 YYDKDF come from the germline V gene (reference sequence). With 3 bases removed from V and 5 bases from J, the gap between germline ends came to 23 bases. CDR3 length equals 17 residues. The CDR3 DNA follows: TGTGCCACCAGCAGTCGAGCCGGGATCCCAACCACCCACGAGCAGTACTTC. Amino acids: CATSSRAGIPTTHEQYF.

The J gene is TRBJ2-2, the V gene TRBV2, with D uncertain. This CDR3 has 13 amino acids. The germline gives CDR1 SNHLY, CDR2 FYNNEI. Trimming pared 2 bases from V and 4 bases from J, leaving 5 bases between. CDR3 protein: CASSELITGELFF. The CDR3 coding sequence is TGTGCCAGCAGTGAACTAATCACCGGGGAGCTGTTTTTT.

This clone showed up just a few times. The chain recombines TRBV10-2 with TRBJ2-7, with D tentatively TRBD1 (6 bases). V lost 2 bases to trimming and J lost 5 bases, with 16 bases between them. CDR3 size: 15 residues. CDR1 is WSHSY, CDR2 SAAADI, per germline. This CDR3 is CASSEMDSLSHEQYF. The CDR3 bases are TGCGCCAGCAGTGAGATGGACAGCTTGTCCCACGAGCAGTACTTC.

The CDR3: CASSRTVAYEQYF. CDR3 bases: TGTGCCAGCAGCCGGACAGTGGCCTACGAGCAGTACTTC. The chain has TRBV11-2 and TRBJ2-7; possible D gene TRBD1, 6 bases. Looked up from germline, CDR1 is SGHAT and CDR2 is FQNNGV. The CDR3 is 13 residues long. V was pared by 5 bases and J by 2 bases, with 10 bases between.

The rearrangement links TRBV7-9 to TRBJ1-5, with TRBD1 identical over 12 bases. The trim removed 5 bases at V and 7 bases at J, leaving 6 bases unmatched. Germline V gene data show CDR1 as SEHNR and CDR2 as FQNEAQ (reference sequence). The CDR3 has 15 amino acids. In DNA form, the CDR3 reads TGTGCCAGCAGCACGGGACAGGGGGCCTTCCAGCCCCAGCATTTT. Translation: CASSTGQGAFQPQHF. Full variable domain (remainder filled in from reference TRBV7-9 and TRBJ1-5): DTGVSQNPRHKITKRGQNVTFRCDPISEHNRLYWYRQTLGQGPEFLTYFQNEAQLEKSRLLSDRFSAERPKGSFSTLEIQRTEQGDSAMYLCASSTGQGAFQPQHFGDGTRLSIL.

The V call is TRBV10-3, the J call TRBJ2-7, with 9 bases matching TRBD1. From germline, CDR1 is ENHRY and CDR2 SYGVKD. V lost 0 bases and J lost 2; bases outside the gene matches: 5. The CDR3 has 16 residues. This CDR3 is CAISESGTGSPYEQYF. The CDR3 DNA reads as TGTGCCATCAGTGAGTCGGGGACAGGGTCCCCCTACGAGCAGTACTTC.

CDR3 DNA: TGTGCCAGCAGCTTGGGACTGGGGAGCTCCTACGAGCAGTACGTC. Translation gives CASSLGLGSSYEQYV. The chain recombines TRBV11-3 with TRBJ2-7; the D gene is possibly TRBD2 (6 bases). The germline V gene has CDR1 SGHNT and CDR2 YENEEA. Between the trimmed V and J ends, which lost 3 bases and 0 bases, there was a span of 12 bases. This CDR3 contains 15 residues.

The gene calls are TRBV25-1 and TRBJ2-3, with D perhaps matching TRBD2 (5 bases). Germline V lookup: CDR1 MGHDK, CDR2 SYGVNS. Trimming shortened V by 3 bases and J by 0 bases, and 7 bases separated the two germline ends. The CDR3 loop spans 14 amino acids. The CDR3 bases are TGTGCCAGCAGTGACCCGGGAAGCACAGATACGCAGTATTTT. This translates into CASSDPGSTDTQYF.

The chain couples TRBV6-2 or TRBV6-3 to TRBJ2-7; a possible D gene is TRBD1 (6 bases). With 6 bases removed from V and 2 bases from J, the gap between germline ends came to 14 bases. This CDR3 comprises 14 residues. CDR1 and CDR2 from the germline V gene are MNHEY and SVGEGT. The CDR3 spells CASSLRDTAYEQYV. The CDR3 DNA reads TGTGCCAGCAGCCTCCGGGACACCGCCTACGAGCAGTACGTC.

The chain employs TRBV19 and TRBJ2-5, with D perhaps matching TRBD2 (7 bases). The V end was cut by 6 bases, the J end by 5 bases, with 16 bases between. The germline CDR1 and CDR2 sequences are LNHDA and SQIVND (reference sequence). CDR3 length: 14 amino acids. CDR3 sequence reads: CASSPGGGAETQYF. The CDR3 region has the DNA TGTGCCAGTAGCCCAGGAGGGGGGGCTGAGACCCAGTACTTC.

CDR3 in amino acids: CASSQDREDTGELFF. Here the CDR3 DNA reads TGTGCCAGCAGCCAAGACAGGGAGGACACCGGGGAGCTGTTTTTT. V usage is TRBV3-1 (or the pseudogene TRBV3-2) and J usage is TRBJ2-2; D might be TRBD2 (6 bases). This CDR3 contains 15 residues. V was clipped by 0 bases and J by 3 bases, with 8 bases between them. CDR1 LGHDT and CDR2 YNNKEL come from the germline V gene (reference sequence).

To note about this clone: The germline gene is not matched at one end of the junction; a read error may be the cause. The chain combines TRBV4-3 with TRBJ1-3; 8 bases match TRBD1. This CDR3 spans 12 amino acids. Looked up from germline, CDR1 is LGHNA and CDR2 is YSLEER. CDR3 loop: CASSLDRGASHF. CDR3 bases: TGCGCCAGCAGCCTTGACAGGGGCGCATCCCATTTT.

This sequence joins TRBV3-1 (or the pseudogene TRBV3-2) and TRBJ2-2, with 11 bases fitting TRBD2. Germline V lookup: CDR1 LGHDT, CDR2 YNNKEL (reference sequence). V was pared by 4 bases and J by 5 bases, with 9 bases of the junction left unmatched. The CDR3 length is 17 residues. The CDR3 loop reads CASSRYGTSGPTGELFF. CDR3 bases: TGTGCCAGCAGCCGCTACGGGACTAGCGGACCTACCGGGGAGCTGTTTTTT.

V usage is TRBV7-9 and J usage is TRBJ2-7, with D maybe TRBD1 (5 bases). The CDR3 length is 13 residues. V was pared by 4 bases and J by 5 bases, with 12 bases between. Per the germline V gene, CDR1 is SEHNR and CDR2 is FQNEAQ (reference sequence). The CDR3 region has the DNA TGTGCCAGCAGCTCCGCAGGGATCGACGAGCAGTACGTC. Translation: CASSSAGIDEQYV.

The chain combines TRBV7-8 with TRBJ2-7; weak D call: TRBD1 (6 bases). V was clipped by 5 bases and J by 2 bases, with 22 bases between them. This CDR3 has 17 amino acids. CDR1 is SGHVS and CDR2 is FQNEAQ in the germline V gene. CDR3 loop: CASSLAVRDNLPYEQYF. The CDR3 DNA reads as TGTGCCAGCAGCCTCGCGGTCCGGGACAATCTACCCTACGAGCAGTACTTC.

The CDR3 reads CASSVDSGHRANVLTF. The CDR3 DNA follows: TGTGCCAGCAGCGTAGATTCGGGACACCGGGCCAACGTCCTGACTTTC. The J gene is TRBJ2-6, the V gene TRBV9, with D perhaps matching TRBD1 (6 bases). CDR1 SGDLS and CDR2 YYNGEE come from the germline V gene. V lost 0 bases to trimming and J lost 5 bases, with 12 bases between them. This CDR3 contains 16 residues.

V gene TRBV24-1 combines with J gene TRBJ2-3; 9 bases align to TRBD1. CDR1 KGHDR and CDR2 SFDVKD come from the germline V gene. The CDR3 runs to 15 residues. The ends lost 2 bases at V and 5 bases at J; junction bases unmatched: 4. CDR3 protein: CATSDSRDRVDTQYF. The CDR3 DNA follows: TGTGCCACCAGTGATTCTAGGGACAGGGTAGATACGCAGTATTTT.

V gene TRBV28 combines with J gene TRBJ2-5; 10 nucleotides align to TRBD2. Germline loops: CDR1 MDHEN, CDR2 SYDVKM. V lost 11 bases to trimming and J lost 2 bases; unmatched junction nucleotides: 17. This CDR3 comprises 17 residues. CDR3: CASEPGASGRGQETQYF. Here the CDR3 DNA reads TGTGCCTCCGAACCCGGAGCTAGCGGGAGAGGGCAAGAGACCCAGTACTTC.

The V and J genes are TRBV7-2 and TRBJ1-2; no clear D. Per the germline V gene, CDR1 is SGHTA and CDR2 is FQGNSA. The CDR3 covers 14 residues. V dropped 3 bases and J dropped 6 bases, with 14 bases sitting between them. CDR3 region: CASSLSTTRDGYTF. In DNA form, the CDR3 reads TGTGCCAGCAGCTTGTCCACGACAAGAGATGGCTACACCTTC. Supplemented by reference TRBV7-2 and TRBJ1-2, the full variable domain reads GAGVSQSPSNKVTEKGKDVELRCDPISGHTALYWYRQSLGQGLEFLIYFQGNSAPDKSGLPSDRFSAERTGGSVSTLTIQRTQQEDSAVYLCASSLSTTRDGYTFGSGTRLTVV.

This chain joins TRBV7-9 and TRBJ2-1; 13 positions match TRBD2. Trimming took 5 bases from V and 7 from J; bases not matched to a gene: 11. Looked up from germline, CDR1 is SEHNR and CDR2 is FQNEAQ (reference sequence). This CDR3 has 17 residues. The CDR3 spells CASSPRTSGRIRNEQFF. In DNA, the CDR3 is TGTGCCAGCAGCCCACGGACTAGCGGGAGAATTAGGAATGAGCAGTTCTTC.

The V gene is TRBV18, the J gene TRBJ1-2; TRBD1 aligns across 8 bases. Trimming cost V 5 bases and J 8 bases; bases outside gene matches: 10. The CDR3 spans 14 residues. Germline loops: CDR1 KGHSH, CDR2 LQKENI. CDR3 amino acids: CASSAGQVPEGYTF. CDR3 sequence (DNA): TGTGCCAGCTCAGCGGGACAGGTCCCGGAAGGCTACACCTTC.

The V and J genes are TRBV5-1 and TRBJ1-2; D might be TRBD1 (6 bases). The CDR3 has 13 amino acids. Germline V CDR1 and CDR2: SGHRS, YFSETQ. V was cut by 4 bases and J by 4 bases, with 11 bases left in between. The DNA of the CDR3 is TGCGCCAGCAGCGAGGACAGTTCCTATGGCTACACCTTC. It is translated as CASSEDSSYGYTF.